One T cell receptor (beta chain) is described in this entry. No antigen is known for it. This entry is derived from a study of memory CD4+ T cells and cytomegalovirus serostatus. Study-level background: Healthy Belgian adult donors included roughly ten CMV-positive and 24 CMV-negative people.

The CDR3 extends over 14 amino acids. V dropped 4 bases and J dropped 3; count of bases not matched to a gene: 0. Germline V gene lookup returns CDR1 SGHNT and CDR2 YYREEE (reference sequence). Whole-study findings and limits: Median bootstrapped AUC for CMV status was about 0.94 originally, about 0.9 US-trained.

Authors' processing steps: After removing out-of-frame reads, 2,204,828 distinct TCRbeta sequences remained. The data were produced by immunoSEQ multiplex PCR, yet TCRdb's version contains in-frame clones alone and is incomplete. D and trimming come from the DNA, and the V and J calls and clone size come from that table. The sample contains 50,000 to 70,000 clones, 70% to 75% of which appear only once. Single viable CD3+CD4+CD8-CD45RO+ cells were sorted as the memory CD4+ T cells. The origin of this receptor is an adult in good health and CMV-seropositive. The chain combines TRBV5-4 with TRBJ2-5; 13 nucleotides match TRBD2. The sample comprised memory CD4+ T cells from blood. The CDR3 DNA sequence: TGTGCCAGCAGCGGACTAGCGGGAGAAGAGACCCAGTACTTC. It yields the protein CASSGLAGEETQYF. Complete variable domain (other parts from reference TRBV5-4 and TRBJ2-5): ETGVTQSPTHLIKTRGQQVTLRCSSQSGHNTVSWYQQALGQGPQFIFQYYREEENGRGNFPPRFSGLQFPNYSSELNVNALELDDSALYLCASSGLAGEETQYFGPGTRLLVL.